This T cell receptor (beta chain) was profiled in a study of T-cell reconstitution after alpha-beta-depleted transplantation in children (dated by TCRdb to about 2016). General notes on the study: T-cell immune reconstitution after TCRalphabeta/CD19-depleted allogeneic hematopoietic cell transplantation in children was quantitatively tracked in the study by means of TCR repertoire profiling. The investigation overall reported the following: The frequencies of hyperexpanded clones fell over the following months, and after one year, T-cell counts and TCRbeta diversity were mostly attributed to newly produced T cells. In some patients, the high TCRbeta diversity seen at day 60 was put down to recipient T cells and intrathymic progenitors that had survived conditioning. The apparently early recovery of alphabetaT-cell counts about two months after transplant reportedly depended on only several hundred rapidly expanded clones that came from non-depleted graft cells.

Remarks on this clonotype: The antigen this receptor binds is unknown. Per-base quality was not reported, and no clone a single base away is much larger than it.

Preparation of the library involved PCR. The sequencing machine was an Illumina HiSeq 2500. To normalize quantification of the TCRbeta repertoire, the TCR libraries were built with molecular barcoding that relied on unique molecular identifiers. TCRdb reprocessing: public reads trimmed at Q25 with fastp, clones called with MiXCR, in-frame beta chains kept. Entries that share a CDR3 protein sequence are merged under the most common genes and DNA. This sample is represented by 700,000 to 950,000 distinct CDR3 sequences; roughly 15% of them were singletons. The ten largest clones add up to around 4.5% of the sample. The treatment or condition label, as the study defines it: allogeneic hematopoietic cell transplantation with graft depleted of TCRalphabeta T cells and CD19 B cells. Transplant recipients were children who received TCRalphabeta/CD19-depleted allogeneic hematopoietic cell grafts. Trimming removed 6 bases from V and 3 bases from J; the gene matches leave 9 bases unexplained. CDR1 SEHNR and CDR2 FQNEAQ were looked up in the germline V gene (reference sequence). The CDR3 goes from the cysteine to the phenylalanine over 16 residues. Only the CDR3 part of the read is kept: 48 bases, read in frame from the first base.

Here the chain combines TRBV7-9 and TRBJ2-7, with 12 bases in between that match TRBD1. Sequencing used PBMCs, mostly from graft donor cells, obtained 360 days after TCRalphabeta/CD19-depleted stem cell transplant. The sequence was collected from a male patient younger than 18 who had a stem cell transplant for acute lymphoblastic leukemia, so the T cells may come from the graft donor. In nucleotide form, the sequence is TGTGCCAGCAGATTTACGTGGGACAGGGGGCTCTACGAGCAGTACTTC. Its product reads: CASRFTWDRGLYEQYF.